A single T cell receptor (beta chain) is shown here with its context. This entry is derived from a study of blood T cell repertoires in COVID-19. Whole-study context: Whether acute or convalescent, the COVID-19 samples came from the United States, Italy and Spain. Sample material is recorded as cDNA or gDNA derived from T cells, B-cell-depleted T cells, or PBMCs.

Trimming stripped 5 bases from V and 6 bases from J, with 17 bases between. The germline V gene has CDR1 LGHDT and CDR2 YNNKEL (reference sequence). This CDR3 has 14 amino acids. Authors' analysis steps: For nucleated cells, counts were estimated from reference gene primer amplification. The assay was immunoSEQ multiplex PCR, and TCRdb's table has in-frame clones only and misses some. V and J calls plus clone size are reproduced from that table; the DNA served to infer D and trimming. The table records tens of thousands of clones, under 85% of them present only once. Sequenced sample: peripheral blood. The V call is TRBV3-1 (or the pseudogene TRBV3-2), the J call TRBJ2-7, with D possibly TRBD2 on 7 matching bases. This TCR derives from a woman aged 50 to 60 with acute or convalescent COVID-19. CDR3 in amino acids: CASSASHREGEQYF. The CDR3 bases are TGTGCCAGCAGCGCTTCGCACAGGGAGGGCGAGCAGTACTTC.